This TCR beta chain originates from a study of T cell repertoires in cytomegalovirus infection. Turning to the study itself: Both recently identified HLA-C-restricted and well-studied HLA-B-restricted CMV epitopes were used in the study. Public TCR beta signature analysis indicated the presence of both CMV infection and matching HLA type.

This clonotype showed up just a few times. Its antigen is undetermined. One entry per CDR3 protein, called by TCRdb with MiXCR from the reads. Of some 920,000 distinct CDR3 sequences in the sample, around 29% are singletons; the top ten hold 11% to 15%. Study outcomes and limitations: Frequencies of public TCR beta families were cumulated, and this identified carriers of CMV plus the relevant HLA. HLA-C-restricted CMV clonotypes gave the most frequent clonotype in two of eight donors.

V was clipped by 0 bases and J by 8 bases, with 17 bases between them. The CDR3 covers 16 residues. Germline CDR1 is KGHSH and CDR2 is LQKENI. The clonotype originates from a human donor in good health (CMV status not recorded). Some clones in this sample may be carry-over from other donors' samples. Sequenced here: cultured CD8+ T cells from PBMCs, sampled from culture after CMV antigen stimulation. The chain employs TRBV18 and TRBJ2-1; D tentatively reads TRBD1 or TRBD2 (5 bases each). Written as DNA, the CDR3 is TGTGCCAGCTCACCACCGGGTCCCGTCCGGGGCGATGAGCAGTTCTTC. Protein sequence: CASSPPGPVRGDEQFF.